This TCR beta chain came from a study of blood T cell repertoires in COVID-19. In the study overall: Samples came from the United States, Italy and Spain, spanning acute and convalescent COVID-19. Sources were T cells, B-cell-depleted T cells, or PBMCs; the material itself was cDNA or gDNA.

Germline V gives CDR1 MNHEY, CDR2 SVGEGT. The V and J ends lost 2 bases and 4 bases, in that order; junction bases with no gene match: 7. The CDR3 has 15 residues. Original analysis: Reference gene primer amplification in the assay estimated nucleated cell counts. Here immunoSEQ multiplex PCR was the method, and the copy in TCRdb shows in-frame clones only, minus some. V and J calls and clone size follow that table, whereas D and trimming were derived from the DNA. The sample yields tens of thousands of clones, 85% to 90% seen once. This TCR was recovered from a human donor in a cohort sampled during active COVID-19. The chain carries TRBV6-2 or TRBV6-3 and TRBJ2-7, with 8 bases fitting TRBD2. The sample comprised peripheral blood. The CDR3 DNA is TGTGCCAGCAGTTACCCAGGACTAGCTAGATACGAGCAGTACTTC. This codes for CASSYPGLARYEQYF.